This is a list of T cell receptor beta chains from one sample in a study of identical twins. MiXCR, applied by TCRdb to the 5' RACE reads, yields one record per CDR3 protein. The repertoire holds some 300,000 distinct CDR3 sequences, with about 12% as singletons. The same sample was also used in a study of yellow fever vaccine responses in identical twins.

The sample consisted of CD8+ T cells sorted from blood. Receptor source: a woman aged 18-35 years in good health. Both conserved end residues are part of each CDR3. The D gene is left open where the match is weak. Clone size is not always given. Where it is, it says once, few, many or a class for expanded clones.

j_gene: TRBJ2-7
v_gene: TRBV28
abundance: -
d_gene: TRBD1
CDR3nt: TGTGCCAGCAGTTTGGACAGGGCGATACCGTACGAGCAGTACTTC
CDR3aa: CASSLDRAIPYEQYF

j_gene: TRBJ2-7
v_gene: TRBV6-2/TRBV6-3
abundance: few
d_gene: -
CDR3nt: TGTGCCAGCAGTAGCGGCCCGTCTCTCTACGAGCAGTACTTC
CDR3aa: CASSSGPSLYEQYF

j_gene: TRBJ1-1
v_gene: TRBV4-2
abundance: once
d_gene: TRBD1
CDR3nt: TGTGCCAGCAGCCCCCGGGAGGACAGGGAGAACACTGAAGCTTTCTTT
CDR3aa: CASSPREDRENTEAFF

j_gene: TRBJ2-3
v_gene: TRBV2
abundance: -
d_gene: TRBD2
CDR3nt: TGTGCCAGCAGTCCCCCCCCGGGACTAGCGGACTCAGATACGCAGTATTTT
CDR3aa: CASSPPPGLADSDTQYF

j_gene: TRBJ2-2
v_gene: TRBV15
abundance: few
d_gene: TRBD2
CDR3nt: TGTGCCACCAGCAGAGACCCGGGGACTATGAACACCGGGGAGCTGTTTTTT
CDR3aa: CATSRDPGTMNTGELFF

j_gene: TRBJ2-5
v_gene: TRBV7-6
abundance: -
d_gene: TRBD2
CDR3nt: TGTGCCAGCAGCCCCGGACTAGCGGGAGAGGTAGTCGCGGAGACCCAGTACTTC
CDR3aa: CASSPGLAGEVVAETQYF

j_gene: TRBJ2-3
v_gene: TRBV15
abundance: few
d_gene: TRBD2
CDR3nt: TGTGCCACCAGCCGACCGGGACTAGCCCTCGCAGATACGCAGTATTTT
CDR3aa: CATSRPGLALADTQYF

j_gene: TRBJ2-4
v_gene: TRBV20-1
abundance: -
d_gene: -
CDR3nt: TGCAGTGCTAGAGCCCATTTGCTAGCGCACGTCAAAAACATTCAGTACTTC
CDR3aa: CSARAHLLAHVKNIQYF

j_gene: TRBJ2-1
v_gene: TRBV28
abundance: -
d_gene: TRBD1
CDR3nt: TGTGCCAGCAGCCTTCCGGGACAGGGACATGAGCAGTTCTTC
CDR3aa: CASSLPGQGHEQFF

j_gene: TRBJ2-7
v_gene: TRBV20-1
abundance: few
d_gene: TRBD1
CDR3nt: TGCAGTGCTAGAGCCGCGGACAGGCAGCAGTACTTC
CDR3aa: CSARAADRQQYF

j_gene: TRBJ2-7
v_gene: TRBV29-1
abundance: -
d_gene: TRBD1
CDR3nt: TGCAGCGCTTCGACAGGGGCGACCTACGAGCAGTACTTC
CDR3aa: CSASTGATYEQYF

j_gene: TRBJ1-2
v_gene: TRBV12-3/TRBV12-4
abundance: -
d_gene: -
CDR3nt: TGTGCCAGCAGTTTCTGGGGGGCCTCAGCTAACTATGGCTACACCTTC
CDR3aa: CASSFWGASANYGYTF

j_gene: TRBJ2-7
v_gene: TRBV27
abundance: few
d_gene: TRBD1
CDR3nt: TGTGCCAGCAGTTTATGGGCGACAGGGGATCTCCACGAGCAGTACTTC
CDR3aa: CASSLWATGDLHEQYF

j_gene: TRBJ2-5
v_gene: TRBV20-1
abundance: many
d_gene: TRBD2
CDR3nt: TGCAGTGCTAGGGCCCTAGCGGAGCTAGAGACCCAGTACTTC
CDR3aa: CSARALAELETQYF

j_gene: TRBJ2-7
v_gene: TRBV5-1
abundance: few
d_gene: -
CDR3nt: TGCGCCAGCAGCCTAGGTGGCCGGGACAACTCCTACGAGCAGTACTTC
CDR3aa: CASSLGGRDNSYEQYF

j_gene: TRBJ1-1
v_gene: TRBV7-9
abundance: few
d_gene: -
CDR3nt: TGTGCCAGCTACGATAACACTGAAGCTTTCTTT
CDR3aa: CASYDNTEAFF

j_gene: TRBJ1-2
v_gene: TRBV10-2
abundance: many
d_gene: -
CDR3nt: TGCGCCAGCAGTCCGGGGGGTGGCTACACCTTC
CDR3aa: CASSPGGGYTF

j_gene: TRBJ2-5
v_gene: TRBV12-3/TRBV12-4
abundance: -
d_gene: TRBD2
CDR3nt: TGTGCCAGCAGTTTCCCTAGCGGGGGGTTTGAGACCCAGTACTTC
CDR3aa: CASSFPSGGFETQYF

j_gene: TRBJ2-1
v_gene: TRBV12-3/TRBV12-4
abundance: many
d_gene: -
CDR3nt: TGTGCCAGCACCCTTGAGTGGGAAAATGAGCAGTTCTTC
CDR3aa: CASTLEWENEQFF

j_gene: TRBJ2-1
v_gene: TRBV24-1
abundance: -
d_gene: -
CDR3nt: TGTGCCACCAGTGGCCTAGCCTTTCCCTACAATGAGCAGTTCTTC
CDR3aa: CATSGLAFPYNEQFF

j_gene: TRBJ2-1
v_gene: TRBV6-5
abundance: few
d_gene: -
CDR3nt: TGTGCCAGCAGTTACTCAACTCTAGCGAGGGGGGGTGAGCAGTTCTTC
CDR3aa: CASSYSTLARGGEQFF

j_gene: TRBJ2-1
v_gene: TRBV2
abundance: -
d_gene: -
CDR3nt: TGTGCCAGCCCAGGAGGAGTTGGGGGCGTTGGGAATGAGCAGTTCTTC
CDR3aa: CASPGGVGGVGNEQFF

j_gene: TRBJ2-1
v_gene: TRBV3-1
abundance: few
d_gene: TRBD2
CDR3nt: TGTGCCAGCAGCCAAGAGGGGACTAGCGGGAGAGGGAATGAGCAGTTCTTC
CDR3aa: CASSQEGTSGRGNEQFF

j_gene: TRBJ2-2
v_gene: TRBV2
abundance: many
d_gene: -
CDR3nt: TGTGCCAGCAGTGAAATCCCCACCGGGGAGCTGTTTTTT
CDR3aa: CASSEIPTGELFF

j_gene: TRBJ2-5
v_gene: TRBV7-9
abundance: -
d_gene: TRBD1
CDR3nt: TGTGCCAGCAGCCCCCCCGGGACAGGCAGGGAGACCCAGTACTTC
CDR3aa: CASSPPGTGRETQYF

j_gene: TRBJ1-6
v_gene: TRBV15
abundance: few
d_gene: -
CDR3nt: TGTGCCACCAGCAGAGATACGGGGAGATCACCCCTCCACTTT
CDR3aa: CATSRDTGRSPLHF

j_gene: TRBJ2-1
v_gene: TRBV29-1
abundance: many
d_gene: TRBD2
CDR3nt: TGCAGCGTTGGAGGCGGCGGGAGGTTTTCCTACAATGAGCAGTTCTTC
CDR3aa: CSVGGGGRFSYNEQFF

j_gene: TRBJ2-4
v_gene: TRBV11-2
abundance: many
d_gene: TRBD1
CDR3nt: TGTGCCAGCAGCTTGGGACAGGGGTACATTCAGTACTTC
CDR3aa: CASSLGQGYIQYF

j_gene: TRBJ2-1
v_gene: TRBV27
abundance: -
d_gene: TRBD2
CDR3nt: TGTGCCAGCTCTGAGCAAGGGTACGGGCTAGCGGGAGGAATTCCACCGTTCTTC
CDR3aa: CASSEQGYGLAGGIPPFF

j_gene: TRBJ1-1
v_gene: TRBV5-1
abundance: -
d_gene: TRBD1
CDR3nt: TGCGCCAGCAGCCCGTGGACAGGGGAGGAGGATTTCTTT
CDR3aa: CASSPWTGEEDFF

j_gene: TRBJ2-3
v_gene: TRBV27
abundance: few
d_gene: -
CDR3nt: TGTGCCAGCAGTACCCACCGTACAGGCACAGATACGCAGTATTTT
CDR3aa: CASSTHRTGTDTQYF

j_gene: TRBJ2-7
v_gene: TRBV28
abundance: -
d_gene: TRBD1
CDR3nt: TGTGCCAGCAGTTTTATAGCCCGACAGGGGAAGGACGAGCAGTACTTC
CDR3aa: CASSFIARQGKDEQYF